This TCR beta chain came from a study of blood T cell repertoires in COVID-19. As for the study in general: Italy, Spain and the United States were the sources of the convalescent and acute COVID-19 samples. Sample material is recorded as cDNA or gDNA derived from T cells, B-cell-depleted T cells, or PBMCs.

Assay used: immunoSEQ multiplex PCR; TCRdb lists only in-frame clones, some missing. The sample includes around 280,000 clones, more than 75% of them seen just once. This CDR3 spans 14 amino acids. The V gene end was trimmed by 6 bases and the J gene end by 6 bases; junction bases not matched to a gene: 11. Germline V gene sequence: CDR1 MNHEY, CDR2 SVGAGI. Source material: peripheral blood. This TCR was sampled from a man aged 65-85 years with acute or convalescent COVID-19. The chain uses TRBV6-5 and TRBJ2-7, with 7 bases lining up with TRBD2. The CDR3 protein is CASSRLAGLVEQYF. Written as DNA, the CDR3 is TGTGCCAGCAGCCGACTAGCAGGGCTCGTCGAGCAGTACTTC.